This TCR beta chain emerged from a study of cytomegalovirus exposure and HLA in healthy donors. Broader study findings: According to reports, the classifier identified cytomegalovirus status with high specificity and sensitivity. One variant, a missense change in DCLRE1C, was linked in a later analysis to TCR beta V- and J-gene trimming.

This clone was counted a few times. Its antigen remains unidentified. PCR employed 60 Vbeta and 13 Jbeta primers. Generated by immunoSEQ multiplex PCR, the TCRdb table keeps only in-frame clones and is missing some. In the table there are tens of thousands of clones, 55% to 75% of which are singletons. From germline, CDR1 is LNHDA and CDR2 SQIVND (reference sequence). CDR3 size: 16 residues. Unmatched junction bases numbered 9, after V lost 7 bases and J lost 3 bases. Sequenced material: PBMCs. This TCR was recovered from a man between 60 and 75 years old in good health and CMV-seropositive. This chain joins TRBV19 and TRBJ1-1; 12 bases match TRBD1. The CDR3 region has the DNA TGTGCCAGTACCATTGGGACAGGGGGCAGGTACACTGAAGCTTTCTTT. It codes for CASTIGTGGRYTEAFF.